These T cell receptor beta chains were read from a single sample in a study of spatial heterogeneity in lung cancer. TCRdb reanalysed the 5' RACE reads using MiXCR and keeps one entry per CDR3 protein. The sample lists about 36,000 distinct CDR3 sequences, 4% to 6% occurring once. The sequencing used PBMCs, collected at surgery. The receptor set was obtained from a female donor with early-stage non-small cell lung cancer. The CDR3 runs from the conserved cysteine through the conserved F or W. Each record gives: J gene, clone size, V gene, D gene, CDR3 protein, CDR3 DNA. D genes are given only for firm matches. Clone size appears in some rows only: once, few, many, or a class for an expanded clone.

TRBJ1-2,many,TRBV4-3,TRBD1,CASSQERDRGYGYTF,TGCGCCAGCAGCCAAGAGAGGGACAGGGGTTATGGCTACACCTTC
TRBJ2-7,few,TRBV20-1,-,CSARAPRRVYEQYF,TGCAGTGCTAGAGCCCCCCGCAGGGTCTACGAGCAGTACTTC
TRBJ1-5,many,TRBV12-3/TRBV12-4,-,CASSPKGIGNQPQHF,TGTGCCAGCAGCCCGAAGGGGATAGGGAATCAGCCCCAGCATTTT
TRBJ2-5,many,TRBV12-5,-,CASGLEFETQYF,TGTGCTAGTGGTTTGGAGTTCGAGACCCAGTACTTC
TRBJ1-2,many,TRBV2,-,CASSGENYGYTF,TGTGCCAGCAGTGGAGAGAACTATGGCTACACCTTC
TRBJ2-3,many,TRBV20-1,-,CSARENLASTDTQYF,TGCAGTGCTAGGGAGAACTTAGCTAGCACAGATACGCAGTATTTT
TRBJ2-5,-,TRBV20-1,-,CSARGSGYETQYF,TGCAGTGCTAGAGGTTCGGGGTACGAGACCCAGTACTTC
TRBJ1-6,many,TRBV5-1,TRBD1,CASSGSGGSRNSPLHF,TGCGCCAGCAGCGGATCAGGGGGTTCACGGAATTCACCCCTCCACTTT
TRBJ2-4,few,TRBV7-2,-,CASSLVQGLAKNIQYF,TGTGCCAGCAGCTTAGTTCAGGGGTTAGCCAAAAACATTCAGTACTTC
TRBJ2-5,-,TRBV7-7,-,CASSPGHQETQYF,TGTGCTAGCAGCCCGGGACACCAAGAGACCCAGTACTTC
TRBJ1-1,many,TRBV30,-,CAWSVAPNTEAFF,TGTGCCTGGAGTGTGGCGCCGAACACTGAAGCTTTCTTT
TRBJ1-3,-,TRBV7-9,-,CASSIQGRSGNTIYF,TGTGCCAGCAGCATACAAGGCCGCTCTGGAAACACCATATATTTT
TRBJ2-3,-,TRBV5-1,-,CASSSPGLTTDTQYF,TGCGCCAGCAGCTCCCCGGGACTCACCACAGATACGCAGTATTTT
TRBJ2-1,-,TRBV20-1,TRBD2,CSARKTSGSYEQFF,TGCAGTGCTAGAAAGACTAGCGGGAGCTATGAGCAGTTCTTC
TRBJ2-1,many,TRBV5-1,-,CASNDGSSYNEQFF,TGCGCCAGCAATGACGGGAGCTCCTACAATGAGCAGTTCTTC
TRBJ2-3,many,TRBV5-6,-,CASSSPGLGMRDTQYF,TGTGCCAGCAGCTCTCCGGGACTGGGGATGAGAGATACGCAGTATTTT
TRBJ2-3,few,TRBV29-1,TRBD2,CSVEGLGGGGTDTQYF,TGCAGCGTTGAAGGCCTCGGGGGGGGCGGAACAGATACGCAGTATTTT
TRBJ2-1,few,TRBV24-1,-,CATSDPFRGSGVRNEQFF,TGTGCCACCAGTGATCCCTTCCGGGGTAGCGGAGTTAGAAATGAGCAGTTCTTC
TRBJ1-2,many,TRBV6-5,-,CASSYSGAYGYTF,TGTGCCAGCAGTTACTCTGGAGCCTATGGCTACACCTTC
TRBJ2-3,many,TRBV5-1,-,CASSPESSPDTQYF,TGCGCCAGCAGCCCGGAGTCATCCCCAGATACGCAGTATTTT
TRBJ1-2,many,TRBV6-1,TRBD1,CASATQGASSNYGYTF,TGTGCCTCGGCAACACAGGGGGCGTCTTCTAACTATGGCTACACCTTC
TRBJ2-3,many,TRBV12-3/TRBV12-4,TRBD2,CASSSLAGAPYF,TGTGCCAGCAGCTCCCTAGCGGGAGCGCCGTATTTT
TRBJ2-1,few,TRBV7-9,TRBD1,CASSSTGTEIMMQFF,TGTGCCAGCAGCTCGACCGGGACAGAAATAATGATGCAGTTCTTC
TRBJ2-5,many,TRBV7-2,-,CASSLGISGGYQETQYF,TGTGCCAGCAGCTTAGGCATTTCGGGCGGTTACCAAGAGACCCAGTACTTC
TRBJ1-1,many,TRBV7-9,-,CASSSSGYTEAFF,TGTGCCAGCAGCTCCTCAGGGTACACTGAAGCTTTCTTT
TRBJ2-5,few,TRBV5-5,TRBD2,CASSLPLLAGAEETQYF,TGTGCCAGCAGTTTGCCCCTACTAGCGGGGGCAGAAGAGACCCAGTACTTC
TRBJ1-2,-,TRBV30,-,CAWTVGFQGNYGYTF,TGTGCCTGGACCGTGGGGTTCCAGGGGAACTATGGCTACACCTTC
TRBJ1-3,many,TRBV7-9,-,CASSLGAFSDTIYF,TGTGCCAGCAGCTTAGGGGCATTTTCTGACACCATATATTTT
TRBJ2-1,many,TRBV5-1,-,CASTEGGSYNEQFF,TGCGCCAGCACGGAAGGGGGCTCCTACAATGAGCAGTTCTTC
TRBJ2-2,many,TRBV9,TRBD2,CASSVSPGTSGTGELFF,TGTGCCAGCAGCGTCTCACCCGGGACTAGCGGCACCGGGGAGCTGTTTTTT
TRBJ2-1,many,TRBV18,-,CASSPPAGTYNEQFF,TGTGCCAGCTCACCACCGGCAGGGACCTACAATGAGCAGTTCTTC
TRBJ2-7,many,TRBV20-1,TRBD2,CSADSGGLSYEQYF,TGCAGTGCTGATAGCGGGGGGCTCTCCTACGAGCAGTACTTC
TRBJ2-1,-,TRBV20-1,TRBD2,CSASRGAGESDEQFF,TGCAGTGCTAGCAGAGGAGCGGGAGAATCAGATGAGCAGTTCTTC